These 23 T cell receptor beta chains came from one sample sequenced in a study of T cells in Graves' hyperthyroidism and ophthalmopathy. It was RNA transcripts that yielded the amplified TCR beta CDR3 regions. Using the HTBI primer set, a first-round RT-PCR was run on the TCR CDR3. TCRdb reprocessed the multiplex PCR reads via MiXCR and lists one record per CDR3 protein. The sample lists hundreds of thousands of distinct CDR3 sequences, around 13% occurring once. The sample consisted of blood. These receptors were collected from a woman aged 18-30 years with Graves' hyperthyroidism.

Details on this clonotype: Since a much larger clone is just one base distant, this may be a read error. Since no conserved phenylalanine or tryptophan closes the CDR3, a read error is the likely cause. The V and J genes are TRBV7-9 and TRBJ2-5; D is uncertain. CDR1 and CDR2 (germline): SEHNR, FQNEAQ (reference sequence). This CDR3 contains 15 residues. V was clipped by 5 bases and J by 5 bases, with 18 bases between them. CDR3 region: CASSRTREGRETQYL. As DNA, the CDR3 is TGTGCCAGCAGCAGGACCCGCGAAGGGCGGGAGACCCAGTACCTC.

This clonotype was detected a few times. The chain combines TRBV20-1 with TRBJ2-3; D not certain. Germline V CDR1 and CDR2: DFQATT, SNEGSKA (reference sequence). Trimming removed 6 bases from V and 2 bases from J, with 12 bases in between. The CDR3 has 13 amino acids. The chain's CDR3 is CSAIRTSTDTQYF. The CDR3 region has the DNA TGCAGTGCGATCCGGACCTCCACAGATACGCAGTATTTT.

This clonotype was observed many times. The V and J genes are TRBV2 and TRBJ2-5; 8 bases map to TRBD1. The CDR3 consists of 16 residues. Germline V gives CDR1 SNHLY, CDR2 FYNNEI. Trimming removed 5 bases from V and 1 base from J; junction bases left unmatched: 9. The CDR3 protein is CASSMTGAVRQETQYF. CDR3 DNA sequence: TGTGCCAGCAGTATGACAGGGGCGGTCCGCCAAGAGACCCAGTACTTC.

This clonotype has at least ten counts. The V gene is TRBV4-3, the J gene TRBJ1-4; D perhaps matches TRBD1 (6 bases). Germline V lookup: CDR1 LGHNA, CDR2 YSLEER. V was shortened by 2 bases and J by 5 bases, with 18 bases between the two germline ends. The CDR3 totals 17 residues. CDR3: CASSQPRGILSNEKLFF. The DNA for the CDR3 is TGCGCCAGCAGCCAACCCAGGGGAATACTGTCAAATGAAAAACTGTTTTTT.

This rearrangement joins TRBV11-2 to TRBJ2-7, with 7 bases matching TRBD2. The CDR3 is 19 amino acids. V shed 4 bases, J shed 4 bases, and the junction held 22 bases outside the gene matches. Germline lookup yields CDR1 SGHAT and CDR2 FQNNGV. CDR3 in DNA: TGTGCCAGCAGCTCCCGGGCGGTTTTGGGCTTCGGGGGGAAATACGAGCAGTACTTC. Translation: CASSSRAVLGFGGKYEQYF.

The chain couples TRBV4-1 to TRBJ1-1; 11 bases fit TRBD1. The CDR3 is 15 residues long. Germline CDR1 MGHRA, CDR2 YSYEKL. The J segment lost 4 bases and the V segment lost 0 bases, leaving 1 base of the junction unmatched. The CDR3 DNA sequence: TGCGCCAGCAGCCAAGAAGGGACAGGGGGCACTGAAGCTTTCTTT. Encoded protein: CASSQEGTGGTEAFF.

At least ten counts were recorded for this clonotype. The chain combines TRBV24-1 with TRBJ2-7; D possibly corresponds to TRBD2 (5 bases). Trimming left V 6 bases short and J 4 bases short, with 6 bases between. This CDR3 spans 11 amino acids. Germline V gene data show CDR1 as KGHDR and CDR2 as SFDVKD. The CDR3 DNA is TGTGCCACCAGTTCGGGATACGAGCAGTACTTC. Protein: CATSSGYEQYF.

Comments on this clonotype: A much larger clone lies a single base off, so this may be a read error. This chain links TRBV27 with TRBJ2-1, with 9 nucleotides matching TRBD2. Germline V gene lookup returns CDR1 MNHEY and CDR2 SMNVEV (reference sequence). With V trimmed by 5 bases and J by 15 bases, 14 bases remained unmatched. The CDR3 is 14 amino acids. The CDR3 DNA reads TGTGCCAGCAGTACTCTAGCGGGACCCAAAAAGCGGTTCTTC. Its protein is CASSTLAGPKKRFF.

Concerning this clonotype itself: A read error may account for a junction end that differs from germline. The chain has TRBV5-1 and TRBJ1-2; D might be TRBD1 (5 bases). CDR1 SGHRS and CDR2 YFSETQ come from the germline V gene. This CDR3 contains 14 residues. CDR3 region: CASSPGSRNYGYTF. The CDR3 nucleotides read TGTGCCAGCAGCCCAGGGAGCCGGAACTATGGCTACACCTTC.

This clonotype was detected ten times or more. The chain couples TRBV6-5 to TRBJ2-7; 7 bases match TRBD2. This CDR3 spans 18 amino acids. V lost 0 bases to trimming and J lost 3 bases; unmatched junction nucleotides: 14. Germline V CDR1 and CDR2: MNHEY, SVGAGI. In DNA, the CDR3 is TGTGCCAGCAGTTACTCCTACTTCAGCGGGATGGGTCACTACGAGCAGTACTTC. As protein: CASSYSYFSGMGHYEQYF.

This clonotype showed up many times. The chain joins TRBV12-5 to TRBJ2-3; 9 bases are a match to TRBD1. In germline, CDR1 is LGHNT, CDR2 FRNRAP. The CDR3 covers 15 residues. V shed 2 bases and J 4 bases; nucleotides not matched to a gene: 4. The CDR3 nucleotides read TGTGCTAGTGGTTTGCAGGGACAGGGCGCAGATACGCAGTATTTT. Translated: CASGLQGQGADTQYF.

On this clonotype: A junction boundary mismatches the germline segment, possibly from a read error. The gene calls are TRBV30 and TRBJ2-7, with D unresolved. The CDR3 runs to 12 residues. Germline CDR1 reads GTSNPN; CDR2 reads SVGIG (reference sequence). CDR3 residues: CARSIRSYEQYF. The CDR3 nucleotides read TGTGCCCGGAGTATTCGCTCCTACGAGCAGTACTTC.

CDR3 amino acids: CASSQTLGTRVYF. Here the CDR3 DNA reads TGTGCCAGCAGTCAAACTCTTGGGACGAGGGTGTACTTC. The gene calls are TRBV28 and TRBJ2-5; D may correspond to TRBD1 or TRBD2 (5 bases each). The CDR3 spans 13 residues. Per the germline V gene, CDR1 is MDHEN and CDR2 is SYDVKM. Trimming stripped 5 bases from V and 13 bases from J, with 20 bases between. Filled out from reference TRBV28 and TRBJ2-5, the complete variable domain reads DVKVTQSSRYLVKRTGEKVFLECVQDMDHENMFWYRQDPGLGLRLIYFSYDVKMKEKGDIPEGYSVSREKKERFSLILESASTNQTSMYLCASSQTLGTRVYFGPGTRLLVL.

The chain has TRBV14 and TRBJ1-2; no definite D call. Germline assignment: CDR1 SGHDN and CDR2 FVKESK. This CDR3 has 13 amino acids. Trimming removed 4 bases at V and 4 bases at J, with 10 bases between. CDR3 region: CASSPTRIYGYTF. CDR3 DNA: TGTGCCAGCAGCCCCACTCGAATCTATGGCTACACCTTC.

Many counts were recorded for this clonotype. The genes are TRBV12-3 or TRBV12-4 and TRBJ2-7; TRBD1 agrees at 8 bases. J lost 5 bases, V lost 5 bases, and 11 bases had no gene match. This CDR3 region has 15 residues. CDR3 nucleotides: TGTGCCAGCAGTAGACCCGGGACAGGTGCCCACGAGCAGTACTTC. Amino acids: CASSRPGTGAHEQYF.

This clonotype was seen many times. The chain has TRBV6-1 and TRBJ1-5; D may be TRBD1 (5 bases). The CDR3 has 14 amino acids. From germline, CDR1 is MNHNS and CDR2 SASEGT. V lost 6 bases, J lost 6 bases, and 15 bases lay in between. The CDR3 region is CASRDRQLGQPQHF. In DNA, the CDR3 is TGTGCCAGCAGGGACCGACAGCTCGGTCAGCCCCAGCATTTT.

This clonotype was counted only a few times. The CDR3 sequence is CASSQQDGPRETQYF. As DNA, the CDR3 is TGCGCCAGCAGCCAACAGGACGGGCCCCGGGAGACCCAGTACTTC. J is TRBJ2-5 and V is TRBV4-1, with D hard to call. This CDR3 has 15 residues. From germline, CDR1 is MGHRA and CDR2 YSYEKL. The V and J ends lost 2 bases and 5 bases respectively, with 15 bases between them.

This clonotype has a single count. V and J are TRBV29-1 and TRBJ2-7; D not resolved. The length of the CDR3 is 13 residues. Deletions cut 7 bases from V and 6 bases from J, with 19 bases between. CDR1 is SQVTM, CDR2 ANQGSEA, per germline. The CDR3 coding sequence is TGCAGCGCCCGGTGGGCAGGCCGGCCCGAGCAGTACTTC. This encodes CSARWAGRPEQYF.

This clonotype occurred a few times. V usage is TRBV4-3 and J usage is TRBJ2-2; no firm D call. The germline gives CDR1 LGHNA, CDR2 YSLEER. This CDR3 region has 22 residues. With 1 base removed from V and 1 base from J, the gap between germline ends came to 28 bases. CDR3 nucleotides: TGCGCCAGCAGCCAAGGGCAAACTCTCAGGATATCGGTGGTCGGGAACACCGGGGAGCTGTTTTTT. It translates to CASSQGQTLRISVVGNTGELFF.

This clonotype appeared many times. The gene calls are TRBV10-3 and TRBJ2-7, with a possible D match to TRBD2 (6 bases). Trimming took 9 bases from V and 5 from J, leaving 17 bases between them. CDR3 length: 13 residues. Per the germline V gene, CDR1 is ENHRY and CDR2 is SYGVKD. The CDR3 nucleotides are TGTGCCATATTTAGCGGACCCGGGGACGAGCAGTACTTC. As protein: CAIFSGPGDEQYF.

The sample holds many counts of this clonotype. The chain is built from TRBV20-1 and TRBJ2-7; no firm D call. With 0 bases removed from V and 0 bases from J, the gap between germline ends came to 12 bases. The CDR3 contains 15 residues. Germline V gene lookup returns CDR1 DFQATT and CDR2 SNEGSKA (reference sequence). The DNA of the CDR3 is TGCAGTGCTAGAGATCCCGGGCGCCCCTCCTACGAGCAGTACTTC. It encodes CSARDPGRPSYEQYF.

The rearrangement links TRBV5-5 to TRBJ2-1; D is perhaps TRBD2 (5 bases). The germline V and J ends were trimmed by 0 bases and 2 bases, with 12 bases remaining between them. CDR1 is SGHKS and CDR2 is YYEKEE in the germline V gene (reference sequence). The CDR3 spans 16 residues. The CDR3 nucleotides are TGTGCCAGCAGCTTGGCCAGCGGAAGAGCCTACAATGAGCAGTTCTTC. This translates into CASSLASGRAYNEQFF.

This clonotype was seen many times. CDR3 coding DNA: TGCAGTGCTAGAGTCACAGACTATGGCTACACCTTC. It specifies CSARVTDYGYTF. The V gene is TRBV20-1, the J gene TRBJ1-2; D call uncertain. This CDR3 contains 12 residues. Trimming removed 1 base from V and 3 bases from J, with 6 bases in between. Germline lookup yields CDR1 DFQATT and CDR2 SNEGSKA (reference sequence).